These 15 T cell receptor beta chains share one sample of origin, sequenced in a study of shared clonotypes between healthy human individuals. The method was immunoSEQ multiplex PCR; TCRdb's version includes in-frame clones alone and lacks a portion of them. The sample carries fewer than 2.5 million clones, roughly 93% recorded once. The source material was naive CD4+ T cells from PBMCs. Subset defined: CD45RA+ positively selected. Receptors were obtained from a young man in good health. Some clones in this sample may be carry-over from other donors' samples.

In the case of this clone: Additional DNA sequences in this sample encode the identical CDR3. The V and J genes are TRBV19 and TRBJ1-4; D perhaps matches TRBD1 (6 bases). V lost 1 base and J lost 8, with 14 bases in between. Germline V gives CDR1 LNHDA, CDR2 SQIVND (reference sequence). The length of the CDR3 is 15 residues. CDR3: CASSIVGQGDEKLFF. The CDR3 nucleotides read TGTGCCAGTAGTATAGTGGGACAAGGGGACGAAAAACTGTTTTTT.

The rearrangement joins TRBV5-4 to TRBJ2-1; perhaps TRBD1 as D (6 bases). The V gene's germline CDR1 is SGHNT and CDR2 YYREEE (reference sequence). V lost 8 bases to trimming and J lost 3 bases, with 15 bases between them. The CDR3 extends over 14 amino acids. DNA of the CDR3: TGTGCCAGAAATGGACAGCGGTGCTACAATGAGCAGTTCTTC. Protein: CARNGQRCYNEQFF.

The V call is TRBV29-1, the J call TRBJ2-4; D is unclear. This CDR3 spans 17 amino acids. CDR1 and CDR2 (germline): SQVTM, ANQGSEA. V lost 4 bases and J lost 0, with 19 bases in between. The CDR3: CSVARHSGTLAKNIQYF. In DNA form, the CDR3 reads TGCAGCGTTGCTCGGCACTCTGGAACGCTAGCCAAAAACATTCAGTACTTC.

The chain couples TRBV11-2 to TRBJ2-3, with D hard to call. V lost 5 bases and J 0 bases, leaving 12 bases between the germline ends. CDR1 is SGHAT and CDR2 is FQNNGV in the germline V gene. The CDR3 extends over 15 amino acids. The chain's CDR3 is CASSKGRLSTDTQYF. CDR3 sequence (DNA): TGTGCCAGCAGCAAAGGACGTCTGAGCACAGATACGCAGTATTTT.

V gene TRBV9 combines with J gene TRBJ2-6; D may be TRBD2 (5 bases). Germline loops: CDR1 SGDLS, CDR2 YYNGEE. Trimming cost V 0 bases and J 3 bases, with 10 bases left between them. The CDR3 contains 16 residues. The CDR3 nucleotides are TGTGCCAGCAGCGTAGTGAGGGCTGGTGGGGCCAACGTCCTGACTTTC. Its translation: CASSVVRAGGANVLTF.

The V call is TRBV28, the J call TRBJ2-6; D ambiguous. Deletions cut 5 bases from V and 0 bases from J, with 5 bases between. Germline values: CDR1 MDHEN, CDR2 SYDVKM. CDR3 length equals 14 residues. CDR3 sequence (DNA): TGTGCCAGCAGTGAAAACTCTGGGGCCAACGTCCTGACTTTC. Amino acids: CASSENSGANVLTF.

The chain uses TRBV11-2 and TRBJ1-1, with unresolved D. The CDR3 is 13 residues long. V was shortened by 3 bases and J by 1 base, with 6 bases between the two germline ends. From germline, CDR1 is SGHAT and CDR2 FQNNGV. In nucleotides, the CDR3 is TGTGCCAGCAGCTTTATCCCGAACACTGAAGCTTTCTTT. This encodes CASSFIPNTEAFF.

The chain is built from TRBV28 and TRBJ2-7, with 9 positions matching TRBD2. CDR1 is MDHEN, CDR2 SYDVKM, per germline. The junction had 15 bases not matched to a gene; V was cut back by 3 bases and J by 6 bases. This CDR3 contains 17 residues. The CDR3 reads CASSFRGAVAGAPEQYF. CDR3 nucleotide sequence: TGTGCCAGCAGTTTCCGGGGGGCGGTAGCGGGAGCCCCCGAGCAGTACTTC.

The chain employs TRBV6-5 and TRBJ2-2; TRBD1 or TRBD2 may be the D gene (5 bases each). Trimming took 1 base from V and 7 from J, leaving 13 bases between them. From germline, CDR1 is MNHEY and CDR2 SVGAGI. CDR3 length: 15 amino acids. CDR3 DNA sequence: TGTGCCAGCAGTTACTTTATGGGGGAAGGCGGGGAGCTGTTTTTT. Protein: CASSYFMGEGGELFF.

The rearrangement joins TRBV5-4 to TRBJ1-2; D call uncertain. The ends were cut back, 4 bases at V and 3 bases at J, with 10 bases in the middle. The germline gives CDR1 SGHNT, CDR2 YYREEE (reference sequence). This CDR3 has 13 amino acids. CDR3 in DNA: TGTGCCAGCAGCGAGCGAACGTACTATGGCTACACCTTC. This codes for CASSERTYYGYTF.

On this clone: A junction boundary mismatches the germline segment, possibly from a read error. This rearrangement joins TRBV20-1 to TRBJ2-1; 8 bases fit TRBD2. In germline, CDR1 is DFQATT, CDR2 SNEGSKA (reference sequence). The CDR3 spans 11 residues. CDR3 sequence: CSALSGTRRVF. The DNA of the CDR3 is TGCAGTGCTCTCTCCGGGACTAGACGGGTCTTC.

For the CDR3, the DNA is TGCGCCAGCAGCTTGGGTGGGACATACCAAGAGACCCAGTACTTC. It specifies CASSLGGTYQETQYF. The chain recombines TRBV5-1 with TRBJ2-5, with D possibly TRBD1 on 6 matching bases. In germline, CDR1 is SGHRS, CDR2 YFSETQ. The CDR3 contains 15 residues. V was shortened by 0 bases and J by 0 bases, with 9 bases between the two germline ends.

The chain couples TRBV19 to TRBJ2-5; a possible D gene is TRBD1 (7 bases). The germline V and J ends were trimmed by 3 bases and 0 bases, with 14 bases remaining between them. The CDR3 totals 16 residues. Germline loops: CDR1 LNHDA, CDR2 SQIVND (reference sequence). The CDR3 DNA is TGTGCCAGTAGTATGGGCAGGGGGAGGTACCAAGAGACCCAGTACTTC. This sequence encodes CASSMGRGRYQETQYF. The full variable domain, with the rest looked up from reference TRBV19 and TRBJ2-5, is DGGITQSPKYLFRKEGQNVTLSCEQNLNHDAMYWYRQDPGQGLRLIYYSQIVNDFQKGDIAEGYSVSREKKESFPLTVTSAQKNPTAFYLCASSMGRGRYQETQYFGPGTRLLVL.

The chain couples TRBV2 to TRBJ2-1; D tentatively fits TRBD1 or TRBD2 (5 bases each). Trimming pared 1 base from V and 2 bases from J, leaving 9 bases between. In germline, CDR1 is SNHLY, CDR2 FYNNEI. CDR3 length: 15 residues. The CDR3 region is CASSEGGAAYNEQFF. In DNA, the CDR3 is TGTGCCAGCAGTGAAGGAGGGGCCGCCTACAATGAGCAGTTCTTC.

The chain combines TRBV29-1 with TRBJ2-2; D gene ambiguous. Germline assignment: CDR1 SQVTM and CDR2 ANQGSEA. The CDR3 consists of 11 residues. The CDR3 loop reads CGGYNTGELFF. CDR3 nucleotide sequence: TGCGGCGGATATAACACCGGGGAGCTGTTTTTT.